This TCR beta chain was found in a study of lymphopenia after photon versus proton radiotherapy. This table comes from immunoSEQ multiplex PCR, and its TCRdb copy is limited to in-frame clones, with some not included. The table includes about 53,000 clones, about 83% detected once. Regarding this clone: The antigen remains undetermined.

The trim removed 3 bases at V and 2 bases at J, leaving 6 bases unmatched. This CDR3 region has 16 residues. Germline CDR1 and CDR2: SGHTA and FQGNSA. General observations from the study: After the lymphocyte nadir, photon-treated repertoires showed oligoclonal expansion, especially of CD8+ Temra cells.

V usage is TRBV7-2 and J usage is TRBJ2-5, with 10 positions matching TRBD2. This clonotype originated in a man in his fifties with gastric cancer. The sample consisted of peripheral blood, taken from a patient treated with photon-based radiotherapy. The CDR3 DNA sequence: TGTGCCAGCAGCTTCTCTAGCGGGGGAGGACAAGAGACCCAGTACTTC. Residues: CASSFSSGGGQETQYF.